The 21 T cell receptor beta chains below were found in one sample sequenced in a study of graft-versus-host responses after intestinal transplantation. This table comes from immunoSEQ multiplex PCR, and its TCRdb copy is limited to in-frame clones, with some not included. The table lists 90,000 to 120,000 clones, approximately 86% of them singletons. Their antigens are not known. Sequences were derived from unstimulated CD4+ T cells sorted from spleen or lymph node cells, sampled before transplant. Receptor source: a human donor who was the organ donor for an intestinal transplant.

The V gene is TRBV4-2, the J gene TRBJ2-3; D is undetermined. In germline, CDR1 is LGHNA, CDR2 YNFKEQ. CDR3 size: 12 residues. V lost 4 bases, J lost 6 bases, and 8 bases lay in between. The CDR3 bases are TGTGCCAGCAGCCTAACGATCGATACGCAGTATTTT. Translation gives CASSLTIDTQYF.

The chain combines TRBV7-6 with TRBJ1-2, with D possibly matching TRBD1 (6 bases). This CDR3 comprises 15 residues. Trimming pared 1 base from V and 7 bases from J, leaving 16 bases between. CDR1 and CDR2 from the germline V gene are SGHVS and FNYEAQ. CDR3 sequence (DNA): TGTGCCAGCAGCTTAGGGGCAGGGGCACACAGTGGCTACACCTTC. It is translated as CASSLGAGAHSGYTF. The full variable domain, its missing parts supplied by reference TRBV7-6 and TRBJ1-2, is GAGVSQSPRYKVTKRGQDVALRCDPISGHVSLYWYRQALGQGPEFLTYFNYEAQQDKSGLPNDRFSAERPEGSISTLTIQRTEQRDSAMYRCASSLGAGAHSGYTFGSGTRLTVV.

The V and J genes are TRBV6-1 and TRBJ2-5; the D is unclear. CDR3 length: 15 amino acids. V shed 2 bases and J shed 4 bases, with 14 bases lying between them. The germline V gene encodes CDR1 MNHNS and CDR2 SASEGT. In DNA form, the CDR3 reads TGTGCCAGCAGTGAACCCCTTACGGGCCGAGAGACCCAGTACTTC. Translation: CASSEPLTGRETQYF.

This clone has just one count. One junction end does not reproduce the germline sequence, and a read error may be involved. The genes are TRBV7-6 and TRBJ2-5, with 11 bases lining up with TRBD2. The germline V gene encodes CDR1 SGHVS and CDR2 FNYEAQ. The CDR3 spans 14 residues. The CDR3 sequence: CASSVAGGGETQYF. CDR3 DNA: TGTGCCAGCAGCGTAGCGGGAGGGGGAGAGACCCAGTACTTC.

Only one count was recorded for this clone. The chain couples TRBV6-5 to TRBJ1-1, with 9 bases lining up with TRBD1. The CDR3 is 14 residues long. The V segment lost 0 bases and the J segment 4 bases; nucleotides outside the gene matches: 0. Per the germline V gene, CDR1 is MNHEY and CDR2 is SVGAGI. The CDR3 sequence: CASSYSTGGTEAFF. In DNA, the CDR3 is TGTGCCAGCAGTTACTCGACAGGGGGCACTGAAGCTTTCTTT.

The J gene is TRBJ2-7, the V gene TRBV14; the D gene is possibly TRBD2 (5 bases). Germline CDR1 and CDR2: SGHDN and FVKESK. The CDR3 loop spans 13 amino acids. V dropped 4 bases and J dropped 7 bases, with 14 bases sitting between them. The CDR3 spells CASSRSTPGEQYF. CDR3 DNA: TGTGCCAGCAGCCGCTCCACGCCGGGGGAGCAGTACTTC.

The V and J genes are TRBV7-2 and TRBJ2-7, with TRBD1 matching 10 bases. V dropped 5 bases and J dropped 3; count of bases not matched to a gene: 4. The V gene's germline CDR1 is SGHTA and CDR2 FQGNSA. This CDR3 is 14 amino acids long. DNA of the CDR3: TGTGCCAGCAGCCCGGACAGGGGGGACTACGAGCAGTACTTC. Translation: CASSPDRGDYEQYF.

The J gene is TRBJ1-4, the V gene TRBV11-3, with 8 bases that match TRBD1. The CDR3 is 18 amino acids. Germline CDR1 and CDR2: SGHNT and YENEEA. The V and J ends lost 3 bases and 8 bases, in that order; junction bases with no gene match: 17. The CDR3 is CASSFAVAGGEGREKLFF. CDR3 sequence (DNA): TGTGCCAGCAGCTTCGCTGTAGCAGGGGGCGAGGGTCGAGAAAAACTGTTTTTT.

This chain uses TRBV28 with TRBJ1-3, with a possible D match to TRBD1 (5 bases). The V end lost 5 bases, the J end lost 0 bases, and 8 bases lay between the germline ends. Germline values: CDR1 MDHEN, CDR2 SYDVKM. The CDR3 runs to 14 residues. CDR3 protein: CASSPQASGNTIYF. The DNA for the CDR3 is TGTGCCAGCAGTCCACAGGCCTCTGGAAACACCATATATTTT.

Concerning this clone itself: A read error may account for a junction end that differs from germline. The chain has TRBV28 and TRBJ2-7; weak D call: TRBD1 (5 bases). Germline-derived CDR1 and CDR2 are MDHEN and SYDVKM. The CDR3 is 11 residues long. The chain's CDR3 is CASSFQGGWHF. Here the CDR3 DNA reads TGTGCCAGCAGTTTTCAGGGTGGCTGGCACTTC.

The chain combines TRBV5-1 with TRBJ1-1; D is perhaps TRBD1 (5 bases). Trimming pared 5 bases from V and 1 base from J, leaving 12 bases between. The CDR3 contains 14 residues. The germline CDR1 and CDR2 sequences are SGHRS and YFSETQ. The CDR3 sequence is CASSMQGRNTEAFF. The CDR3 DNA is TGCGCCAGCAGTATGCAGGGCCGGAACACTGAAGCTTTCTTT.

The CDR3 DNA follows: TGTGCCAGCAGCTCATGGGGGCAGAACTATGGCTACACCTTC. Its translation: CASSSWGQNYGYTF. The V call is TRBV7-2, the J call TRBJ1-2, with D perhaps TRBD1 (6 bases). Trimming removed 4 bases from V and 2 bases from J, with 11 bases in between. Germline V gene data show CDR1 as SGHTA and CDR2 as FQGNSA. The CDR3 consists of 14 residues.

This rearrangement joins TRBV10-3 to TRBJ2-1, with D possibly being TRBD2 (6 bases). Germline assignment: CDR1 ENHRY and CDR2 SYGVKD. The CDR3 runs to 14 residues. V dropped 6 bases and J dropped 8 bases, with 17 bases sitting between them. CDR3 sequence (DNA): TGTGCCATCAGGGAGGGGCTAGTGGTCGATGAGCAGTTCTTC. This translates into CAIREGLVVDEQFF.

The chain links TRBV14 to TRBJ2-3; D is unresolved. Germline-derived CDR1 and CDR2 are SGHDN and FVKESK. V lost 0 bases, J lost 0 bases, and 7 bases lay in between. The CDR3 is 15 amino acids. The CDR3 protein is CASSQDGGSTDTQYF. CDR3 in DNA: TGTGCCAGCAGCCAAGATGGCGGTAGCACAGATACGCAGTATTTT.

The chain combines TRBV2 with TRBJ1-4, with D possibly being TRBD1 (6 bases). CDR3 size: 14 residues. Trimming shortened V by 2 bases and J by 8 bases, and 12 bases separated the two germline ends. CDR1 and CDR2 from the germline V gene are SNHLY and FYNNEI. The CDR3 coding sequence is TGTGCCAGCAGTGAAAACAGGGTGGGAGAAAAACTGTTTTTT. Amino acid sequence: CASSENRVGEKLFF.

The chain links TRBV5-4 to TRBJ1-1; tentatively, D is TRBD1 (5 bases). Germline V gene data show CDR1 as SGHNT and CDR2 as YYREEE (reference sequence). Trimming took off 0 bases at V and 7 bases at J, with 16 bases between the two ends. The CDR3 has 15 residues. This CDR3 is CASSLVIQGSGEAFF. The CDR3, as DNA: TGTGCCAGCAGCTTGGTTATCCAGGGATCTGGTGAAGCTTTCTTT. The full variable domain, rest sourced from reference TRBV5-4 and TRBJ1-1, is ETGVTQSPTHLIKTRGQQVTLRCSSQSGHNTVSWYQQALGQGPQFIFQYYREEENGRGNFPPRFSGLQFPNYSSELNVNALELDDSALYLCASSLVIQGSGEAFFGQGTRLTVV.

This clone was detected a few times. The chain uses TRBV6-8 and TRBJ1-4, with 7 bases lining up with TRBD1. Germline V gene lookup returns CDR1 MNHGY and CDR2 SAAAGT. V trimming: 5 bases; J trimming: 8 bases; junction bases outside the gene matches: 11. The CDR3 is 15 residues long. The CDR3 sequence is CASSEDRDRGEKLFF. CDR3 sequence (DNA): TGTGCCAGCAGTGAGGACCGGGACAGAGGAGAAAAACTGTTTTTT.

The rearrangement joins TRBV10-1 to TRBJ1-4, with TRBD1 matching over 7 bases. The CDR3 sequence is 18 residues long. The V and J ends lost 4 bases and 7 bases, in that order; junction bases with no gene match: 18. CDR1 is WNHNN and CDR2 is SYGVQD in the germline V gene (reference sequence). The DNA of the CDR3 is TGCGCCAGCAGTGGGGCAAAAGACAGGGAAGGGTGGGGTGAAAAACTGTTTTTT. It translates to CASSGAKDREGWGEKLFF.

In its sample, this clone was seen once. J is TRBJ2-5 and V is TRBV28; weak D call: TRBD2 (7 bases). The J call may be mistaken, given a closer DNA end match to TRBJ2-7. This CDR3 region has 13 residues. The germline CDR1 and CDR2 sequences are MDHEN and SYDVKM. This chain's CDR3 is CASSWGGGYEQYF. In nucleotides, the CDR3 is TGTGCCAGCAGTTGGGGAGGGGGGTACGAGCAGTACTTC.

V is TRBV9 and J is TRBJ1-4; D call uncertain. The CDR3 has 14 residues. Germline V gene sequence: CDR1 SGDLS, CDR2 YYNGEE. V was shortened by 3 bases and J by 16 bases, with 22 bases between the two germline ends. For the CDR3, the DNA is TGTGCCAGCAGCGAGGACGGACTAAAGGCCCGGGGGTTTTTT. Protein product: CASSEDGLKARGFF.

The chain uses TRBV20-1 and TRBJ1-1; D is ambiguous. Germline V lookup: CDR1 DFQATT, CDR2 SNEGSKA (reference sequence). This CDR3 has 11 amino acids. V lost 5 bases to trimming and J lost 4 bases, with 8 bases between them. In DNA form, the CDR3 reads TGCAGTGCTGGGCGGCTCACTGAAGCTTTCTTT. As protein: CSAGRLTEAFF.